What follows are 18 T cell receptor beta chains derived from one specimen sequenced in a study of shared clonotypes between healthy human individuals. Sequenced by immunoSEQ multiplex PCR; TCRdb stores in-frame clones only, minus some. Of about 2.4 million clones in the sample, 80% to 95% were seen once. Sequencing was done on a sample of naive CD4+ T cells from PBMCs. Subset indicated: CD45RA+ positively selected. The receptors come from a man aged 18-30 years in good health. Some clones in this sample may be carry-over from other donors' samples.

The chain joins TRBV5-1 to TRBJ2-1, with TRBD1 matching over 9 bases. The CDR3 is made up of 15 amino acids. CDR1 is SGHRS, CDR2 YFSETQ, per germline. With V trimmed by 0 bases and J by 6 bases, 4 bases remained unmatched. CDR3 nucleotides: TGCGCCAGCAGCTTGGTGCCGGGACAGGGCAATGAGCAGTTCTTC. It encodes CASSLVPGQGNEQFF. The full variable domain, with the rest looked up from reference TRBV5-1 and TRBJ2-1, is KAGVTQTPRYLIKTRGQQVTLSCSPISGHRSVSWYQQTPGQGLQFLFEYFSETQRNKGNFPGRFSGRQFSNSRSEMNVSTLELGDSALYLCASSLVPGQGNEQFFGPGTRLTVL.

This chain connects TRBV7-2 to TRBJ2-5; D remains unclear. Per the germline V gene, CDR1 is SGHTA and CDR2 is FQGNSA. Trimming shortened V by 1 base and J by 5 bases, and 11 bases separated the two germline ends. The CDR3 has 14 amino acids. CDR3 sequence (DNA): TGTGCCAGCAGCTTAGAGGCCACCCGGGAGACCCAGTACTTC. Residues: CASSLEATRETQYF.

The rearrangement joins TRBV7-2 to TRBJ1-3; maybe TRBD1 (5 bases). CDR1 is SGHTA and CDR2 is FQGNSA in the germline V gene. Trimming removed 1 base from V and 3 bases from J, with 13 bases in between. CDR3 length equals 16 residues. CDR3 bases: TGTGCCAGCAGCTTAGAACTTTCAGGGCTTGGAAACACCATATATTTT. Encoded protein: CASSLELSGLGNTIYF.

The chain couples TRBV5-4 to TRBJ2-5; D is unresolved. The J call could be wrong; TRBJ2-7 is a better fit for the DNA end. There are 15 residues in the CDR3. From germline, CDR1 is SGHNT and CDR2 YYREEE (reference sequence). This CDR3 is CASSLAVTPGYEQYF. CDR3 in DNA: TGTGCCAGCAGCTTGGCGGTTACTCCGGGCTACGAGCAGTACTTC.

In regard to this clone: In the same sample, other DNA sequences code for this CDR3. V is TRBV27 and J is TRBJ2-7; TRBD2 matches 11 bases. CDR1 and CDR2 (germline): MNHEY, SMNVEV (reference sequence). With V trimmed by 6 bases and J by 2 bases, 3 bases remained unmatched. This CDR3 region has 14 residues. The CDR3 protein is CASRPGLAAYEQYF. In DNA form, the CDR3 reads TGTGCCAGCAGACCGGGACTAGCGGCCTACGAGCAGTACTTC.

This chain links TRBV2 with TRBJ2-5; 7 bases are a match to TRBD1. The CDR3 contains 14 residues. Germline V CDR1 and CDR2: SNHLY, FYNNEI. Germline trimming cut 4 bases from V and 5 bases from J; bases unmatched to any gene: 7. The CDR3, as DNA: TGTGCCAGCAGTGCCAACAGGGGTGGGGAGACCCAGTACTTC. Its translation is CASSANRGGETQYF.

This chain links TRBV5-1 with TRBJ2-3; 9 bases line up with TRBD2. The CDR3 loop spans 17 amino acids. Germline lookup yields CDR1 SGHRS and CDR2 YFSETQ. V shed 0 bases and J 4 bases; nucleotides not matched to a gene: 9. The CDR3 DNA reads TGCGCCAGCAGCTTGGTGGTAGCGGGAGTAAGGTCAGATACGCAGTATTTT. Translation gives CASSLVVAGVRSDTQYF.

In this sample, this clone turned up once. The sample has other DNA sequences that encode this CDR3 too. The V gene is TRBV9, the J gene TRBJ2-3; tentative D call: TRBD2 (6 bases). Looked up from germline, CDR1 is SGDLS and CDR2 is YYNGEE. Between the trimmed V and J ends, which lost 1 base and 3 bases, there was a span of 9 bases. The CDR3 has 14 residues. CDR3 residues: CASSVLGGTDTQYF. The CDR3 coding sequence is TGTGCCAGCAGCGTACTCGGGGGAACAGATACGCAGTATTTT.

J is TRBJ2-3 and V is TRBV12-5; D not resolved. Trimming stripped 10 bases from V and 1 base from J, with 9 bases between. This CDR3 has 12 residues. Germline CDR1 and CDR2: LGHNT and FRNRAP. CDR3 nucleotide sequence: TGTGCTACCGGGTACGGCACAGATACGCAGTATTTT. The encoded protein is CATGYGTDTQYF.

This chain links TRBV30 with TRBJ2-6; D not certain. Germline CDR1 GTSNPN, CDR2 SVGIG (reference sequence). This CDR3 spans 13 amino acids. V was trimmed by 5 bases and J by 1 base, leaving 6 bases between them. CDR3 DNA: TGTGCCTGGGCTCAGTCTGGGGCCAACGTCCTGACTTTC. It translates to CAWAQSGANVLTF.

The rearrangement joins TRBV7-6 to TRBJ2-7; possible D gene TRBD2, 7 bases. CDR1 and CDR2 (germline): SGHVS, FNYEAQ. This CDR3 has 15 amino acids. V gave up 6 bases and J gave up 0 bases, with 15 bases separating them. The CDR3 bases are TGTGCCAGCAGTGTTGGGGGGGCATACTCCTACGAGCAGTACTTC. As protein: CASSVGGAYSYEQYF.

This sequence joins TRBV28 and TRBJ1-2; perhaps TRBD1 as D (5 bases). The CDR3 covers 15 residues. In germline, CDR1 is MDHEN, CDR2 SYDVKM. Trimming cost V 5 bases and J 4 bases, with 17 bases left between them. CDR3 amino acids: CASSPPPGLSYGYTF. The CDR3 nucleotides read TGTGCCAGCAGTCCACCCCCGGGACTAAGCTATGGCTACACCTTC.

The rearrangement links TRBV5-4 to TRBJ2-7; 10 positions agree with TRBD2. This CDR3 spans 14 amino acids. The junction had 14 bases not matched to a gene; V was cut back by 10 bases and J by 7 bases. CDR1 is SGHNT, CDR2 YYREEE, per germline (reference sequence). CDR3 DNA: TGTGCCGTCAACGAGGCTAGCGGGAGCGAGGAGCAGTACTTC. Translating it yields CAVNEASGSEEQYF.

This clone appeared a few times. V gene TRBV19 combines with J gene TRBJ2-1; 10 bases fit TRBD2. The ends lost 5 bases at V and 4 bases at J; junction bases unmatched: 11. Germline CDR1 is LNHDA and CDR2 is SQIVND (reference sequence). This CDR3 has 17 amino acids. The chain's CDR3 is CASSPKAGTSVYNEQFF. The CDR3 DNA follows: TGTGCCAGTAGTCCCAAGGCCGGGACTAGCGTGTACAATGAGCAGTTCTTC.

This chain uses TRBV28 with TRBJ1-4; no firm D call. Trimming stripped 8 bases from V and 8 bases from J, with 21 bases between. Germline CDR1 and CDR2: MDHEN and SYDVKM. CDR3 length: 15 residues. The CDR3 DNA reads TGTGCCAGCGCGCTGTTGGCGGGATTTAGGGAAAAACTGTTTTTT. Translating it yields CASALLAGFREKLFF.

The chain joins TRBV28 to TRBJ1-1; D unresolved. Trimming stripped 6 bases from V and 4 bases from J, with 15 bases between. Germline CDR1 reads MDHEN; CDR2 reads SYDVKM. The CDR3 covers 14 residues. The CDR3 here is CASSPSLGITEAFF. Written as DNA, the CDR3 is TGTGCCAGCAGCCCCAGCCTGGGGATCACTGAAGCTTTCTTT.

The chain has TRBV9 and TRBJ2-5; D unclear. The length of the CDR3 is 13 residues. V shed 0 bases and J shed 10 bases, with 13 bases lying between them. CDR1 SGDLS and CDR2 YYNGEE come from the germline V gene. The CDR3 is CASSVGGRSFQYF. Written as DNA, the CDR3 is TGTGCCAGCAGCGTAGGAGGCAGGTCCTTCCAGTACTTC.

The CDR3 loop reads CSARLTTDGEQYF. CDR3 bases: TGCAGCGCTAGACTGACAACCGACGGCGAGCAGTACTTC. The rearrangement joins TRBV29-1 to TRBJ2-7, with no clear D. V was cut by 7 bases and J by 6 bases, with 19 bases left in between. The CDR3 consists of 13 residues. Germline CDR1 and CDR2: SQVTM and ANQGSEA.